The clone carrying this TCR beta chain has at least ten counts. The data derive from a study of blood T cells in healthy people across ages. Study at large: The template switching approach captured approximately one barcoded beta molecule for every two T cells.

Germline CDR1 LGHNA, CDR2 YNFKEQ. The CDR3 consists of 16 residues. V lost 3 bases, J lost 4 bases, and 8 bases stayed unmatched. A J-beta primer mix and a sample-barcoded 5' primer were used in a second PCR of roughly 7 to 12 cycles. No fewer than 3 million CDR3-containing paired-end reads came from each sample. Each CDR3 protein gets one entry after TCRdb re-called the 5' RACE reads with MiXCR. The sample lists about 1.1 million distinct CDR3 sequences, 30% to 40% seen once, with under 15% in the top ten. Per-sample yields of isolated PBMCs were at least 6.5 million. RNA extraction gave at least 5 micrograms of total RNA per sample.

The sequencing input was blood. The sequence was obtained from a man aged 18 to 30 in good health. The V call is TRBV4-2, the J call TRBJ2-7, with 11 bases that match TRBD2. DNA of the CDR3: TGTGCCAGCAGCCAGGTTAGCGGGGGGGCTTTGTACGAGCAGTACTTC. Residues: CASSQVSGGALYEQYF.